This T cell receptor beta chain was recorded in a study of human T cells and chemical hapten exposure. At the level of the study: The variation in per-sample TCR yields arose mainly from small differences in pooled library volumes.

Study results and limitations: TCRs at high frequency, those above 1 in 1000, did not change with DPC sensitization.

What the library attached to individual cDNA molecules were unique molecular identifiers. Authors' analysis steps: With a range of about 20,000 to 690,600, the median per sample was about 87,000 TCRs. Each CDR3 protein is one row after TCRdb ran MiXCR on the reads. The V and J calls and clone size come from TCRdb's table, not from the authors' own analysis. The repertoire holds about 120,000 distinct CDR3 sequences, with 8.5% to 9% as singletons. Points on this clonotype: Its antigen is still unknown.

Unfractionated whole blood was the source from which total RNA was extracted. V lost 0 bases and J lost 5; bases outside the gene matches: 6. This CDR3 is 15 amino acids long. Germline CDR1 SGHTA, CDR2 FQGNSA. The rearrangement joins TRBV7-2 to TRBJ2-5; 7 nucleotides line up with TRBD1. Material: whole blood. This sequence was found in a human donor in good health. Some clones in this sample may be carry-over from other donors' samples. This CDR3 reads CASSLAGQTGETQYF. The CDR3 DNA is TGTGCCAGCAGCTTAGCGGGACAGACGGGGGAGACCCAGTACTTC.